The clone carrying this T cell receptor (beta chain) was observed many times. The CDR3 loop spans 14 amino acids. The ends lost 6 bases at V and 4 bases at J; junction bases unmatched: 8. The sample belongs to a study of T-cell memory formation after mild COVID-19. TCRdb called the 5' RACE reads again in MiXCR, with one record for every CDR3 protein. Among some 250,000 distinct CDR3 sequences listed, 15% to 20% were seen once. V is TRBV12-3 or TRBV12-4 and J is TRBJ2-7; TRBD1 matches 8 bases. The TCR sequence derives from a man aged 18 to 29 who had mild COVID-19 (a few samples of this study predate the infection). Cell type and time point are not known. Sequencing used PBMCs or a T cell subset sorted from them (not recorded which). CDR3 nucleotides: TGTGCCAGCAGCACCGGGACAGGTTTTTACGAGCAGTACTTC. It codes for CASSTGTGFYEQYF.